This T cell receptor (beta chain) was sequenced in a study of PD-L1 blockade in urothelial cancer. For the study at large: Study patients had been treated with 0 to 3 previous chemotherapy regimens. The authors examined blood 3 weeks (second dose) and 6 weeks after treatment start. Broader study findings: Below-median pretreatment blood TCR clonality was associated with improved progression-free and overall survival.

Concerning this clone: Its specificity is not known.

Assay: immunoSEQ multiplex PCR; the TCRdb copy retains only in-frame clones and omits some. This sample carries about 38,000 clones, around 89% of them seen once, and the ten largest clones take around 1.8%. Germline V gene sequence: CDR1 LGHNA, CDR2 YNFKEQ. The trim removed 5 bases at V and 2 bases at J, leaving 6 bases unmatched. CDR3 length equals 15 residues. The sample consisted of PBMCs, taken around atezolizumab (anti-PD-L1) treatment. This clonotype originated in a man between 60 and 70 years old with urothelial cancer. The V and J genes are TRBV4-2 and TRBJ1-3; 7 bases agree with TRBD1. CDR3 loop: CASSELQGAGNTIYF. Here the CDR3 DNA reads TGTGCCAGCAGCGAACTCCAGGGGGCTGGAAACACCATATATTTT.